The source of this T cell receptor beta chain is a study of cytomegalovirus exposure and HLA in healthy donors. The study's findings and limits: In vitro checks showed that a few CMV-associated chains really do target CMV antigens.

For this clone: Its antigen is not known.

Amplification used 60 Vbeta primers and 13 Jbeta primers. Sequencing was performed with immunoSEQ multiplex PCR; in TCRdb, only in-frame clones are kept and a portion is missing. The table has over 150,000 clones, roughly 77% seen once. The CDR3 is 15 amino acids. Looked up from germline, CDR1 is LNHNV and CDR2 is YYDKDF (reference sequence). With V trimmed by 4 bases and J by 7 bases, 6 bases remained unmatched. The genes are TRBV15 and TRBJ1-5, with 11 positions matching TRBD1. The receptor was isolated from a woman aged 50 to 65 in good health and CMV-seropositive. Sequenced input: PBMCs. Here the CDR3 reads CATSKDRGLGQPQHF. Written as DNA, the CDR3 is TGTGCCACCAGCAAGGACAGGGGGCTTGGACAGCCCCAGCATTTT.